This entry is about one T cell receptor beta chain. Its binding antigen is unknown. The input lacks base qualities; no much larger clone sits a single base away. The method was 5' RACE. The sequencing machine was an Illumina HiSeq 2500. A second about 7 to 11 cycle PCR used a sample-barcoded 5' primer and a J-beta primer mix. A template-switch 5' adaptor carrying 12 random nucleotides introduced a unique molecular identifier onto each TCR beta cDNA molecule. Each sample yielded at least 2.5 million CDR3-containing paired-end reads. First-strand cDNA synthesis was performed from all RNA using the Mint cDNA synthesis kit, with priming by a TRBC-specific oligonucleotide. Following uracil-DNA glycosylase treatment, a first 18-cycle PCR with universal primers M1SS and BC2_uni_R was performed on all cDNA. The paper's data handling went like this. Each sample was normalized by randomly selecting 1 million high-quality reads, each carrying a distinct molecular identifier. Reads with shared molecular identifiers were discarded instead of being binned into consensus sequences. MiTCR, with a Q25 quality threshold and the strictest error-elimination algorithm, was used for CDR3 identification, clonotype clustering and error correction. Lower-bound total TCR beta diversity was estimated with a nonparametric unseen species model using Euler transformation. TCRdb redid the processing of the public reads, applying fastp at Q25 and MiXCR, and retained in-frame beta chains. Duplicate CDR3 protein sequences are folded into a single record with the most common DNA and genes. The authors' filters were not applied to this entry. Counted in this sample were approximately 730,000 distinct CDR3 sequences; around 40% of them appeared once. In total, the top ten clones hold roughly 19% of the sample.

Systemically healthy Caucasian individuals from Russia, approximately 39 in total and aged about 6 to 95 years, were included as donors. Ten milliliters of peripheral blood were collected from each donor into EDTA-treated Vacutainer tubes. Ficoll-Paque density-gradient centrifugation was used to isolate PBMCs, with at least 6.5 million per sample. Trizol reagent was used to extract total RNA from PBMCs, with at least 5 micrograms per sample. The percentages of naive CD45RAhigh/CD27high T cells were determined by flow cytometry on a PBMC aliquot from every donor. The sample originates from a study of blood T cells in healthy people across ages (dated by TCRdb to between 2015 and 2016). Looking at the study overall: In model experiments, template switching captured about one uniquely barcoded TCR beta cDNA molecule for every two T cells. The study measured age-related changes in TCR beta repertoire diversity using deep sequencing normalized with unique cDNA molecular identifiers. Two additional independent replicas of 1 million unique cDNA reads from the same blood draw were analyzed for two donors (one aged 18 to 30 and one aged 80 or older). Four age groups were formed from the donors: young (average 16 years), middle-aged (around 39), aged (62) and long-lived (about 80). Donors of different ages were randomly distributed across sequencing lanes to avoid experimental bias.

What the authors observed across the whole study: Donor CMV infection status was unknown, potentially confounding age-related changes in expanded clonotypes. The long-lived group showed more naive CD4+ T cells, fewer expanded clones and increased TCR diversity than the aged group, suggesting age selection. Estimates of total diversity from one million sequenced T cells were regarded as lower bounds and underestimates. Bulk unsorted PBMC profiling prevented conclusive comparison of naive and antigen-experienced compartments. Observed TCR beta diversity correlated strongly with the percentage of naive T cells measured by flow cytometry. Observed TCR beta diversity per million T cells fell roughly linearly with age, and a significant reduction was already apparent by age approximately 40.

The CDR3, from cysteine to phenylalanine, totals 15 residues. Here the CDR3 DNA is all that survives: 45 bases in frame from base 1. The germline V gene (reference sequence) yields SEHNR for CDR1 and FQNEAQ for CDR2. V and J are trimmed by 0 bases and 13 bases, and the gene matches miss 9 bases of the junction. The sample taken for sequencing was blood. The V gene is TRBV7-9 and the J gene is TRBJ2-4, with 10 bases matching TRBD2. The clonotype was recovered from a woman between 55 and 75 years old in good health. CDR3 sequence: CASSLAAGGRNEQYF. The sequence in DNA is TGTGCCAGCAGCTTAGCAGCGGGAGGGCGCAATGAGCAGTACTTC. When the CDR3 is completed using the reference TRBV7-9 and TRBJ2-4 genes on either side, the full variable domain is DTGVSQNPRHKITKRGQNVTFRCDPISEHNRLYWYRQTLGQGPEFLTYFQNEAQLEKSRLLSDRFSAERPKGSFSTLEIQRTEQGDSAMYLCASSLAAGGRNEQYFGAGTRLSVL.